These 25 T cell receptor beta chains were sequenced from one sample in a study of blood T cell repertoires in COVID-19. Assay: immunoSEQ multiplex PCR; the TCRdb copy retains only in-frame clones and omits some. The profile shows roughly 220,000 clones, roughly 90% of them singletons. Sequenced: PBMCs or T cells enriched from blood (not recorded which). The source of these receptors is a man aged 25 to 45 who had been exposed to COVID-19.

The V call is TRBV7-2, the J call TRBJ2-1; possible D gene TRBD1, 5 bases. The CDR3 covers 13 residues. The V gene's germline CDR1 is SGHTA and CDR2 FQGNSA. The germline V and J ends were trimmed by 5 bases and 4 bases, with 9 bases remaining between them. CDR3 bases: TGTGCCAGCAGCGAAGACAGATACAATGAGCAGTTCTTC. Translated: CASSEDRYNEQFF. Full variable domain (remainder filled in from reference TRBV7-2 and TRBJ2-1): GAGVSQSPSNKVTEKGKDVELRCDPISGHTALYWYRQSLGQGLEFLIYFQGNSAPDKSGLPSDRFSAERTGGSVSTLTIQRTQQEDSAVYLCASSEDRYNEQFFGPGTRLTVL.

This chain connects TRBV9 to TRBJ2-7; 8 nucleotides align to TRBD1. CDR1 is SGDLS and CDR2 is YYNGEE in the germline V gene. The CDR3 is made up of 15 amino acids. Trimming at V came to 2 bases and at J to 2 bases, leaving 6 bases not matched to a gene. The CDR3 DNA is TGTGCCAGCAGCGTTGGGGCAGGGGGCACCTACGAGCAGTACTTC. It yields the protein CASSVGAGGTYEQYF. Complete variable domain (other parts from reference TRBV9 and TRBJ2-7): DSGVTQTPKHLITATGQRVTLRCSPRSGDLSVYWYQQSLDQGLQFLIQYYNGEERAKGNILERFSAQQFPDLHSELNLSSLELGDSALYFCASSVGAGGTYEQYFGPGTRLTVT.

The chain is built from TRBV21-1 and TRBJ1-5. TRBV21-1 is classified as a pseudogene. This CDR3 is 17 amino acids long. The CDR3 DNA reads as TGTGCCAGCACCAAACCTTGGGGACTACATAGCAATCAGCCCCAGCATTTT. Encoded protein: CASTKPWGLHSNQPQHF.

The CDR3 sequence: CASSLVGQKRGYTF. CDR3 in DNA: TGTGCCAGCAGCTTAGTCGGACAGAAGAGGGGCTACACCTTC. This sequence joins TRBV7-9 and TRBJ1-2, with D maybe TRBD1 (6 bases). The ends were cut back, 1 base at V and 8 bases at J, with 14 bases in the middle. This CDR3 region has 14 residues. Germline-derived CDR1 and CDR2 are SEHNR and FQNEAQ (reference sequence).

The rearrangement links TRBV5-4 to TRBJ2-5, with D possibly matching TRBD2 (6 bases). V was cut by 4 bases and J by 3 bases, with 13 bases left in between. Germline V lookup: CDR1 SGHNT, CDR2 YYREEE (reference sequence). The CDR3 loop spans 14 amino acids. The CDR3: CASSTSTRKETQYF. The CDR3 bases are TGTGCCAGCAGCACCTCGACTAGGAAAGAGACCCAGTACTTC.

This clone was observed a handful of times. The chain recombines TRBV7-2 with TRBJ1-2, with a weak D call TRBD1 (5 bases). The germline CDR1 and CDR2 sequences are SGHTA and FQGNSA. V dropped 4 bases and J dropped 2 bases, with 8 bases sitting between them. CDR3 length: 13 residues. The CDR3 is CASSSTDNYGYTF. The CDR3 bases are TGTGCCAGCAGCTCGACAGACAACTATGGCTACACCTTC.

V and J are TRBV19 and TRBJ2-2, with 7 positions matching TRBD1. Germline V gene sequence: CDR1 LNHDA, CDR2 SQIVND (reference sequence). This CDR3 is built from 17 residues. The ends lost 3 bases at V and 2 bases at J; junction bases unmatched: 9. This CDR3 is CASSISTGTANTGELFF. The CDR3 nucleotides are TGTGCCAGTAGTATCTCGACCGGGACAGCCAACACCGGGGAGCTGTTTTTT.

The V gene is TRBV7-9, the J gene TRBJ1-5, with no clear D. Germline CDR1 reads SEHNR; CDR2 reads FQNEAQ (reference sequence). V was trimmed by 5 bases and J by 0 bases, leaving 8 bases between them. The CDR3 contains 14 residues. CDR3 in amino acids: CASSPLNSNQPQHF. The DNA of the CDR3 is TGTGCCAGCAGCCCCCTAAATAGCAATCAGCCCCAGCATTTT.

The CDR3 spells CASRQTLWYEQYF. The DNA for the CDR3 is TGTGCCAGCAGGCAAACTTTGTGGTACGAGCAGTACTTC. The rearrangement uses TRBV2 and TRBJ2-7; no firm D call. This CDR3 comprises 13 residues. The V gene lost 6 bases and the J gene lost 4 bases, with 13 bases spanning the gap. CDR1 and CDR2 from the germline V gene are SNHLY and FYNNEI. Variable domain in full (rest from reference TRBV2 and TRBJ2-7): EPEVTQTPSHQVTQMGQEVILRCVPISNHLYFYWYRQILGQKVEFLVSFYNNEISEKSEIFDDQFSVERPDGSNFTLKIRSTKLEDSAMYFCASRQTLWYEQYFGPGTRLTVT.

The V and J genes are TRBV7-2 and TRBJ2-1, with 10 nucleotides matching TRBD2. Losses at the gene ends were 0 bases for V and 9 bases for J; bases not matched to a gene: 8. The CDR3 covers 16 residues. Germline V gene data show CDR1 as SGHTA and CDR2 as FQGNSA. The CDR3 DNA reads TGTGCCAGCAGCTTAGCTGGGGTAGCGGGGGGCAGTGAGCAGTTCTTC. Its protein product is CASSLAGVAGGSEQFF.

The J gene is TRBJ2-1, the V gene TRBV10-3; 7 bases align to TRBD1. This CDR3 region has 16 residues. Per germline, CDR1 ENHRY and CDR2 SYGVKD. V was pared by 7 bases and J by 6 bases, with 15 bases of the junction left unmatched. CDR3: CAITTRDREGANEQFF. CDR3 coding DNA: TGTGCCATCACCACACGCGACAGGGAAGGGGCCAATGAGCAGTTCTTC.

The rearrangement uses TRBV6-5 and TRBJ1-1, with TRBD1 identical over 7 bases. The trim removed 0 bases at V and 10 bases at J, leaving 2 bases unmatched. There are 12 residues in the CDR3. CDR1 MNHEY and CDR2 SVGAGI come from the germline V gene. CDR3 nucleotides: TGTGCCAGCAGTTACTCGACAGGGAGAGCTTTCTTT. This translates into CASSYSTGRAFF.

The rearrangement joins TRBV3-1 (or the pseudogene TRBV3-2) to TRBJ2-1; 10 bases align to TRBD2. This CDR3 has 15 residues. Looked up from germline, CDR1 is LGHDT and CDR2 is YNNKEL (reference sequence). V shed 4 bases and J 10 bases; nucleotides not matched to a gene: 10. The CDR3 protein is CASSRSGGARKEQFF. The CDR3 DNA sequence: TGTGCCAGCAGCCGAAGCGGGGGGGCCAGGAAGGAGCAGTTCTTC.

The rearrangement uses TRBV2 and TRBJ2-1; possibly TRBD1 for D (5 bases). Trimming left V 5 bases short and J 5 bases short, with 10 bases between. Germline CDR1 SNHLY, CDR2 FYNNEI. The CDR3 is 13 amino acids. The CDR3 region has the DNA TGTGCCAGCAGTAGTCCCAGGGACAATGAGCAGTTCTTC. Translating gives CASSSPRDNEQFF.

The V call is TRBV11-3, the J call TRBJ1-1; possible D gene TRBD1, 6 bases. Trimming left V 5 bases short and J 4 bases short, with 14 bases between. The germline gives CDR1 SGHNT, CDR2 YENEEA. The CDR3 runs 14 residues. The DNA of the CDR3 is TGTGCCAGCAGCACGGGACAAGATGGCACTGAAGCTTTCTTT. As protein: CASSTGQDGTEAFF.

The rearrangement joins TRBV27 to TRBJ2-2; D perhaps matches TRBD2 (5 bases). Germline loops: CDR1 MNHEY, CDR2 SMNVEV (reference sequence). This CDR3 has 15 amino acids. The V gene lost 10 bases and the J gene lost 8 bases, with 23 bases spanning the gap. The CDR3 nucleotides read TGTGCCATACGGAACCGAGGTCGGGGAATAGGGGAGCTGTTTTTT. Its protein is CAIRNRGRGIGELFF.

The V and J genes are TRBV2 and TRBJ2-2; the D gene is possibly TRBD2 (6 bases). Per germline, CDR1 SNHLY and CDR2 FYNNEI. There are 16 residues in the CDR3. V gave up 5 bases and J gave up 3 bases, with 16 bases separating them. The CDR3 is CASSPTGTLDTGELFF. DNA for the CDR3: TGTGCCAGCAGTCCGACCGGGACTCTTGACACCGGGGAGCTGTTTTTT.

The rearrangement links TRBV30 to TRBJ2-7; D might be TRBD2 (6 bases). CDR3 length: 13 amino acids. Germline CDR1 reads GTSNPN; CDR2 reads SVGIG (reference sequence). Trimming removed 4 bases from V and 1 base from J, with 11 bases in between. CDR3: CAWTLGTSYEQYF. CDR3 nucleotide sequence: TGTGCCTGGACCCTGGGGACTTCCTACGAGCAGTACTTC.

The chain couples TRBV20-1 to TRBJ2-3; tentative D call: TRBD1 (5 bases). Trimming took 3 bases from V and 4 from J, leaving 8 bases between them. Germline CDR1 and CDR2: DFQATT and SNEGSKA (reference sequence). CDR3 length equals 12 residues. In DNA form, the CDR3 reads TGCAGTGCTAGTCCCAGGGCAGATACGCAGTATTTT. This gives the protein CSASPRADTQYF.

The J gene is TRBJ2-2, the V gene TRBV9, with TRBD1 matching over 7 bases. This CDR3 has 17 amino acids. Per the germline V gene, CDR1 is SGDLS and CDR2 is YYNGEE. V lost 3 bases and J lost 0; bases outside the gene matches: 8. CDR3 DNA: TGTGCCAGCAGCGGGCGGACAGGCCGAACGAACACCGGGGAGCTGTTTTTT. Protein: CASSGRTGRTNTGELFF.

The V gene is TRBV29-1, the J gene TRBJ1-1; perhaps TRBD1 as D (5 bases). The ends were cut back, 6 bases at V and 4 bases at J, with 15 bases in the middle. Germline lookup yields CDR1 SQVTM and CDR2 ANQGSEA. The CDR3 has 13 residues. This CDR3 reads CSVSPRARTEAFF. CDR3 bases: TGCAGCGTATCCCCCAGGGCACGCACTGAAGCTTTCTTT. Looking up the rest from reference TRBV29-1 and TRBJ1-1 gives the full variable domain: SAVISQKPSRDICQRGTSLTIQCQVDSQVTMMFWYRQQPGQSLTLIATANQGSEATYESGFVIDKFPISRPNLTFSTLTVSNMSPEDSSIYLCSVSPRARTEAFFGQGTRLTVV.

The chain uses TRBV19 and TRBJ2-5; the match to TRBD2 covers 15 bases. Germline loops: CDR1 LNHDA, CDR2 SQIVND (reference sequence). CDR3 length equals 17 residues. After removal of 9 bases from V and 5 bases from J, the junction contained 13 bases not matched to a gene. CDR3 in DNA: TGTGCCAGCCAATCCTCCGGACTAGCGGGGGGGGGTGAGACCCAGTACTTC. Translating gives CASQSSGLAGGGETQYF. Full variable domain (rest looked up from reference TRBV19 and TRBJ2-5): DGGITQSPKYLFRKEGQNVTLSCEQNLNHDAMYWYRQDPGQGLRLIYYSQIVNDFQKGDIAEGYSVSREKKESFPLTVTSAQKNPTAFYLCASQSSGLAGGGETQYFGPGTRLLVL.

This chain connects TRBV6-5 to TRBJ2-5; 7 nucleotides agree with TRBD1. V lost 8 bases and J lost 1; bases outside the gene matches: 4. The CDR3 runs 13 residues. Germline CDR1 and CDR2: MNHEY and SVGAGI. CDR3 sequence reads: CASSQGVQETQYF. The CDR3 DNA reads as TGTGCCAGCTCTCAGGGGGTCCAAGAGACCCAGTACTTC.

V is TRBV7-3 and J is TRBJ1-1; D unclear. Trimming took 5 bases from V and 1 from J, leaving 8 bases between them. Germline CDR1 is SGHTA and CDR2 is FQGTGA. The CDR3 runs 13 residues. This CDR3 is CASSNGGNTEAFF. CDR3 DNA sequence: TGTGCCAGCAGCAATGGCGGGAACACTGAAGCTTTCTTT.

V and J are TRBV4-2 and TRBJ1-3; TRBD1 aligns across 8 bases. The germline gives CDR1 LGHNA, CDR2 YNFKEQ. The V gene end was trimmed by 1 base and the J gene end by 1 base; junction bases not matched to a gene: 6. The CDR3 consists of 17 residues. CDR3 protein: CASSQGRRQGSGNTIYF. The CDR3 DNA reads as TGTGCCAGCAGCCAAGGGCGGAGACAGGGGTCTGGAAACACCATATATTTT.